This paragraph covers one T cell receptor (beta chain) sequence. The length of the CDR3 is 12 residues. Trimming took 3 bases from V and 4 from J, leaving 4 bases between them. The data stem from a study of control samples from healthy donors and cancer patients. Sequencing used immunoSEQ multiplex PCR; TCRdb keeps in-frame clones, though not all of them. The repertoire has about 120,000 clones, about 91% of them found once; the top ten carry approximately 3.5%. This receptor was identified in a man in his forties or fifties in good health. The chain recombines TRBV12-3 or TRBV12-4 with TRBJ2-1; D remains ambiguous. The specimen sequenced was blood. CDR3 DNA sequence: TGTGCCAGCAGTTTCGGGTACAATGAGCAGTTCTTC. Its translation is CASSFGYNEQFF.